These 7 T cell receptor beta chains were sequenced from one sample in a study of blood T cell repertoires in COVID-19. The table came from immunoSEQ multiplex PCR; TCRdb's copy has only in-frame clones and leaves some out. The table shows some 400,000 clones, with roughly 86% occurring only once. The specimen was PBMCs or T cells enriched from blood (not recorded which). The receptors derive from a woman in her thirties who had recovered from COVID-19.

The chain uses TRBV5-1 and TRBJ1-6; D is unresolved. V lost 5 bases to trimming and J lost 4 bases, with 10 bases between them. This CDR3 is built from 14 residues. The V gene's germline CDR1 is SGHRS and CDR2 YFSETQ. CDR3 in amino acids: CASSSGEYNSPLHF. The DNA of the CDR3 is TGCGCCAGCAGTTCGGGAGAATATAATTCACCCCTCCACTTT.

The DNA for the CDR3 is TGTGCCAGTCGCTCAGGGGGCTACGAGCAGTACTTC. Translation gives CASRSGGYEQYF. V usage is TRBV19 and J usage is TRBJ2-7, with 7 bases fitting TRBD1. After removal of 8 bases from V and 3 bases from J, the junction contained 4 bases not matched to a gene. The CDR3 sequence is 12 residues long. CDR1 is LNHDA and CDR2 is SQIVND in the germline V gene (reference sequence).

The rearrangement joins TRBV18 to TRBJ2-2; D ambiguous. Germline V lookup: CDR1 KGHSH, CDR2 LQKENI. This CDR3 is built from 15 residues. Trimming pared 3 bases from V and 1 base from J, leaving 9 bases between. The CDR3 coding sequence is TGTGCCAGCTCACCCTTCGAGGAGAACACCGGGGAGCTGTTTTTT. It translates to CASSPFEENTGELFF.

The chain joins TRBV7-9 to TRBJ1-2; TRBD1 agrees at 9 bases. The CDR3 is 15 residues long. Germline V lookup: CDR1 SEHNR, CDR2 FQNEAQ (reference sequence). With 5 bases clipped from V and 4 bases from J, the junction kept 8 bases outside the gene matches. Here the CDR3 reads CASSHGQGFGYGYTF. Here the CDR3 DNA reads TGTGCCAGCAGCCACGGACAGGGGTTTGGCTATGGCTACACCTTC.

This clone appeared once. V usage is TRBV27 and J usage is TRBJ2-3; 7 nucleotides align to TRBD2. Trimming took 5 bases from V and 0 from J; bases not matched to a gene: 5. The CDR3 sequence is 15 residues long. Per the germline V gene, CDR1 is MNHEY and CDR2 is SMNVEV (reference sequence). The CDR3 loop is CASSTQAGSTDTQYF. In nucleotides, the CDR3 is TGTGCCAGCAGTACACAAGCGGGAAGCACAGATACGCAGTATTTT.

The V gene is TRBV24-1, the J gene TRBJ1-1, with D possibly matching TRBD1 (5 bases). V was clipped by 5 bases and J by 4 bases, with 13 bases between them. CDR1 is KGHDR and CDR2 is SFDVKD in the germline V gene. The CDR3 consists of 14 residues. CDR3 protein: CATSAARGGTEAFF. DNA of the CDR3: TGTGCCACCAGTGCTGCAAGGGGCGGCACTGAAGCTTTCTTT.

As regards this clone: This CDR3 is also generated by other DNA sequences in the sample. V gene TRBV3-1 (or the pseudogene TRBV3-2) combines with J gene TRBJ1-2; D gene uncertain. This CDR3 comprises 13 residues. Germline CDR1 and CDR2: LGHDT and YNNKEL (reference sequence). The V end was cut by 1 base, the J end by 2 bases, with 5 bases between. The CDR3 region is CASSQGRNYGYTF. Written as DNA, the CDR3 is TGTGCCAGCAGCCAAGGCAGAAACTATGGCTACACCTTC.